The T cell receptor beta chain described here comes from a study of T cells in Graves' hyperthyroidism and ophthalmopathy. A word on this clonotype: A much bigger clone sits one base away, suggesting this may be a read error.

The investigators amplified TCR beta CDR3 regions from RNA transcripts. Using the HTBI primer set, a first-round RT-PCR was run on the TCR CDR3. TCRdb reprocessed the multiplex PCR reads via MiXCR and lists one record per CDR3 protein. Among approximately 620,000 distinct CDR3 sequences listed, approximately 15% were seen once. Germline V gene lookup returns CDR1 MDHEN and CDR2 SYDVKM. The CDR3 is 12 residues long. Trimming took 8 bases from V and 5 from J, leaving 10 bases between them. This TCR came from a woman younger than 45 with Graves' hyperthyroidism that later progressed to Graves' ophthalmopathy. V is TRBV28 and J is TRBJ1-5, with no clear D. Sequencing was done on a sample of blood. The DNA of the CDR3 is TGTGCCAGCGGAAGCGGCGATCAGCCCCAGCATTTT. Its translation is CASGSGDQPQHF.